This is a list of T cell receptor beta chains from one sample in a study of cytomegalovirus exposure and HLA in healthy donors. Using immunoSEQ multiplex PCR, the repertoire was profiled, and TCRdb retains in-frame clones only, with some absent. The repertoire has 150,000 or so clones, around two thirds of them found once; the top ten carry about 10%. The sequenced material came from PBMCs. The receptors come from a man younger than 45 in good health and CMV-seropositive. CDR3s include the opening cysteine and the closing phenylalanine or tryptophan. D genes are given only for firm matches. Clone size, where shown, is once, few, many, or a class for clones that have expanded.

abundance: -
d_gene: -
v_gene: TRBV7-2
j_gene: TRBJ1-1
CDR3aa: CASSFRGAGNTEAFF
CDR3nt: TGTGCCAGCAGCTTCCGCGGGGCTGGGAACACTGAAGCTTTCTTT

abundance: -
d_gene: -
v_gene: TRBV28
j_gene: TRBJ2-7
CDR3aa: CASSPPDRRSYEQYF
CDR3nt: TGTGCCAGCAGTCCCCCAGACAGGCGGTCCTACGAGCAGTACTTC

abundance: -
d_gene: -
v_gene: TRBV9
j_gene: TRBJ1-1
CDR3aa: CASSFGVSGTEAFF
CDR3nt: TGTGCCAGCAGCTTCGGGGTCTCGGGCACTGAAGCTTTCTTT

abundance: few
d_gene: -
v_gene: TRBV5-1
j_gene: TRBJ2-6
CDR3aa: CASSLESTAGANVLTF
CDR3nt: TGCGCCAGCAGCTTGGAGTCGACTGCTGGGGCCAACGTCCTGACTTTC

abundance: -
d_gene: TRBD1
v_gene: TRBV7-3
j_gene: TRBJ1-3
CDR3aa: CASSLSGGYGNTIYF
CDR3nt: TGTGCCAGCAGCTTATCAGGGGGTTATGGAAACACCATATATTTT

abundance: -
d_gene: -
v_gene: TRBV6-5
j_gene: TRBJ1-4
CDR3aa: CASKGTSGEKLFF
CDR3nt: TGTGCCAGCAAGGGCACCAGCGGGGAAAAACTGTTTTTT

abundance: -
d_gene: -
v_gene: TRBV4-1
j_gene: TRBJ2-7
CDR3aa: CASSQDGYEQYF
CDR3nt: TGCGCCAGCAGCCAAGACGGCTACGAGCAGTACTTC

abundance: -
d_gene: TRBD1
v_gene: TRBV2
j_gene: TRBJ1-5
CDR3aa: CASSFDRGSRQPQHF
CDR3nt: TGTGCCAGCAGCTTTGACAGGGGGAGTCGACAGCCCCAGCATTTT

abundance: -
d_gene: TRBD1
v_gene: TRBV5-4
j_gene: TRBJ2-7
CDR3aa: CASSSTRTGTYEQYF
CDR3nt: TGTGCCAGCAGCTCGACTCGGACAGGGACCTACGAGCAGTACTTC

abundance: -
d_gene: -
v_gene: TRBV5-5
j_gene: TRBJ2-7
CDR3aa: CASSLTQGLAYEQYF
CDR3nt: TGTGCCAGCAGCTTGACCCAGGGGTTGGCCTACGAGCAGTACTTC

abundance: -
d_gene: -
v_gene: TRBV5-5
j_gene: TRBJ2-7
CDR3aa: CASSGLNDEQYF
CDR3nt: TGTGCCAGCAGCGGACTGAACGACGAGCAGTACTTC

abundance: -
d_gene: -
v_gene: TRBV5-5
j_gene: TRBJ2-7
CDR3aa: CASSLVGGRDEQYF
CDR3nt: TGTGCCAGCAGCTTGGTTGGGGGCCGGGACGAGCAGTACTTC

abundance: -
d_gene: -
v_gene: TRBV5-1
j_gene: TRBJ1-4
CDR3aa: CASSLSGGEKLFF
CDR3nt: TGCGCCAGCAGCTTGTCGGGAGGTGAAAAACTGTTTTTT

abundance: -
d_gene: -
v_gene: TRBV18
j_gene: TRBJ1-1
CDR3aa: CASSPIYVGRYTEAFF
CDR3nt: TGTGCCAGCTCACCGATCTACGTTGGCAGGTACACTGAAGCTTTCTTT

abundance: -
d_gene: TRBD1
v_gene: TRBV7-9
j_gene: TRBJ2-5
CDR3aa: CASSPRQGSEWETQYF
CDR3nt: TGTGCCAGCAGCCCTAGACAGGGGAGTGAATGGGAGACCCAGTACTTC

abundance: -
d_gene: -
v_gene: TRBV7-8
j_gene: TRBJ2-5
CDR3aa: CASRIGGVETQYF
CDR3nt: TGTGCCAGCAGGATTGGAGGGGTAGAGACCCAGTACTTC

abundance: once
d_gene: TRBD1
v_gene: TRBV28
j_gene: TRBJ1-1
CDR3aa: CASSNRGLNTEAFF
CDR3nt: TGTGCCAGCAGTAACAGGGGGCTGAACACTGAAGCTTTCTTT

abundance: -
d_gene: -
v_gene: TRBV2
j_gene: TRBJ2-5
CDR3aa: CASSDRGFIETQYF
CDR3nt: TGTGCCAGCAGTGATCGGGGGTTCATAGAGACCCAGTACTTC

abundance: -
d_gene: -
v_gene: TRBV7-2
j_gene: TRBJ1-4
CDR3aa: CASSASRGSKSGEKLFF
CDR3nt: TGTGCCAGCAGCGCCTCTAGGGGGAGTAAGAGCGGTGAAAAACTGTTTTTT

abundance: -
d_gene: TRBD2
v_gene: TRBV7-2
j_gene: TRBJ2-5
CDR3aa: CASSLAGGGEETQYF
CDR3nt: TGTGCCAGCAGCCTAGCGGGAGGTGGTGAAGAGACCCAGTACTTC

abundance: -
d_gene: TRBD1
v_gene: TRBV19
j_gene: TRBJ1-1
CDR3aa: CASSRGEVNTEAFF
CDR3nt: TGTGCCAGTAGCAGGGGGGAGGTGAACACTGAAGCTTTCTTT

abundance: few
d_gene: TRBD2
v_gene: TRBV6-5
j_gene: TRBJ2-7
CDR3aa: CASSYEGLAGSEQYF
CDR3nt: TGTGCCAGCAGTTACGAGGGACTAGCGGGTTCCGAGCAGTACTTC

abundance: -
d_gene: -
v_gene: TRBV4-1
j_gene: TRBJ1-1
CDR3aa: CASMARNTEAFF
CDR3nt: TGCGCCAGCATGGCCCGGAACACTGAAGCTTTCTTT

abundance: -
d_gene: TRBD2
v_gene: TRBV5-1
j_gene: TRBJ2-5
CDR3aa: CASSSYGLAEQETQYF
CDR3nt: TGCGCCAGCAGCTCCTATGGACTAGCAGAACAAGAGACCCAGTACTTC

abundance: -
d_gene: -
v_gene: TRBV6-4
j_gene: TRBJ1-5
CDR3aa: CASSEQSDQPQHF
CDR3nt: TGTGCCAGCAGTGAGCAGAGCGATCAGCCCCAGCATTTT

abundance: -
d_gene: -
v_gene: TRBV18
j_gene: TRBJ2-1
CDR3aa: CASSPSHEQFF
CDR3nt: TGTGCCAGCTCACCCTCTCATGAGCAGTTCTTC

abundance: -
d_gene: TRBD1
v_gene: TRBV19
j_gene: TRBJ2-1
CDR3aa: CASSIGDRDYNEQFF
CDR3nt: TGTGCCAGTAGTATAGGGGACAGGGATTACAATGAGCAGTTCTTC

abundance: -
d_gene: TRBD1
v_gene: TRBV6-6
j_gene: TRBJ1-5
CDR3aa: CASSYDRDNQPQHF
CDR3nt: TGTGCCAGCAGTTACGACAGGGACAATCAGCCCCAGCATTTT

abundance: -
d_gene: TRBD2
v_gene: TRBV6-6
j_gene: TRBJ2-2
CDR3aa: CASSYASGRTGELFF
CDR3nt: TGTGCCAGCAGTTACGCTAGCGGGAGAACCGGGGAGCTGTTTTTT

abundance: -
d_gene: TRBD2
v_gene: TRBV7-2
j_gene: TRBJ2-5
CDR3aa: CASSLTGLAGGETQYF
CDR3nt: TGTGCCAGCAGCTTAACGGGACTAGCGGGAGGGGAGACCCAGTACTTC

abundance: -
d_gene: -
v_gene: TRBV7-2
j_gene: TRBJ2-7
CDR3aa: CASSPGYLPSYEQYF
CDR3nt: TGTGCCAGCAGCCCGGGGTATTTGCCCTCCTACGAGCAGTACTTC

abundance: -
d_gene: TRBD2
v_gene: TRBV7-3
j_gene: TRBJ2-2
CDR3aa: CASSRDYPNTGELFF
CDR3nt: TGTGCCAGCAGCCGGGACTATCCGAACACCGGGGAGCTGTTTTTT

abundance: -
d_gene: -
v_gene: TRBV6-1
j_gene: TRBJ1-1
CDR3aa: CASSQQNTEAFF
CDR3nt: TGTGCCAGCAGCCAACAGAACACTGAAGCTTTCTTT

abundance: -
d_gene: TRBD1
v_gene: TRBV29-1
j_gene: TRBJ2-2
CDR3aa: CSVEGDREEGELFF
CDR3nt: TGCAGCGTTGAAGGGGACAGGGAGGAAGGGGAGCTGTTTTTT

abundance: -
d_gene: -
v_gene: TRBV19
j_gene: TRBJ1-2
CDR3aa: CASNDGDYGYTF
CDR3nt: TGTGCCAGTAACGACGGAGACTATGGCTACACCTTC

abundance: few
d_gene: -
v_gene: TRBV19
j_gene: TRBJ1-1
CDR3aa: CASSELSTSLRAEAFF
CDR3nt: TGTGCCAGTAGTGAACTGAGCACAAGCTTGAGGGCTGAAGCTTTCTTT

abundance: -
d_gene: -
v_gene: TRBV6-6
j_gene: TRBJ1-1
CDR3aa: CASSYLSGDTEAFF
CDR3nt: TGTGCCAGCAGTTACTTATCGGGGGACACTGAAGCTTTCTTT

abundance: few
d_gene: TRBD2
v_gene: TRBV7-2
j_gene: TRBJ2-7
CDR3aa: CASSTASGGTYEQYF
CDR3nt: TGTGCCAGCAGCACTGCTAGCGGAGGTACCTACGAGCAGTACTTC

abundance: few
d_gene: TRBD2
v_gene: TRBV19
j_gene: TRBJ2-7
CDR3aa: CASSIMAGGSYEQYF
CDR3nt: TGTGCCAGTTCAATTATGGCGGGAGGGTCCTACGAGCAGTACTTC

abundance: once
d_gene: TRBD2
v_gene: TRBV4-1
j_gene: TRBJ2-6
CDR3aa: CASSQEVLAAQLSGANVLTF
CDR3nt: TGCGCCAGCAGCCAGGAAGTCCTAGCGGCCCAACTCTCTGGGGCCAACGTCCTGACTTTC

abundance: few
d_gene: TRBD2
v_gene: TRBV4-1
j_gene: TRBJ2-7
CDR3aa: CASSQGAGGSSSYEQYF
CDR3nt: TGCGCCAGCAGCCAAGGGGCCGGCGGGAGTAGCTCCTACGAGCAGTACTTC

abundance: -
d_gene: TRBD2
v_gene: TRBV27
j_gene: TRBJ2-1
CDR3aa: CASSIGTSGSANEQFF
CDR3nt: TGTGCCAGCAGTATCGGGACTAGCGGGAGTGCCAATGAGCAGTTCTTC

abundance: -
d_gene: -
v_gene: TRBV5-1
j_gene: TRBJ1-2
CDR3aa: CASSPSFDRYYGYTF
CDR3nt: TGCGCCAGCAGCCCTTCTTTCGACAGGTACTATGGCTACACCTTC

abundance: -
d_gene: TRBD1
v_gene: TRBV6-6
j_gene: TRBJ2-7
CDR3aa: CASSNGQVSSYEQYF
CDR3nt: TGTGCCAGCAGCAACGGACAGGTGAGCTCCTACGAGCAGTACTTC

abundance: -
d_gene: TRBD1
v_gene: TRBV7-2
j_gene: TRBJ2-7
CDR3aa: CASSLAPGQASYEQYF
CDR3nt: TGTGCCAGCAGCTTAGCCCCGGGACAGGCGTCCTACGAGCAGTACTTC

abundance: -
d_gene: -
v_gene: TRBV28
j_gene: TRBJ2-3
CDR3aa: CASRLGLKVGSDTQYF
CDR3nt: TGTGCCAGCAGGCTTGGACTCAAAGTAGGGTCCGATACGCAGTATTTT

abundance: -
d_gene: -
v_gene: TRBV12-5
j_gene: TRBJ2-7
CDR3aa: CASGPIGPGTYEQYF
CDR3nt: TGTGCTAGTGGTCCGATTGGTCCAGGTACCTACGAGCAGTACTTC

abundance: -
d_gene: TRBD1
v_gene: TRBV11-2
j_gene: TRBJ1-1
CDR3aa: CASSPATGVTTEAFF
CDR3nt: TGTGCCAGCAGCCCCGCGACAGGGGTTACCACTGAAGCTTTCTTT

abundance: -
d_gene: TRBD2
v_gene: TRBV5-6
j_gene: TRBJ2-2
CDR3aa: CASSLVRTSGNTGELFF
CDR3nt: TGTGCCAGCAGCTTGGTAAGGACTAGCGGAAACACCGGGGAGCTGTTTTTT

abundance: -
d_gene: -
v_gene: TRBV14
j_gene: TRBJ2-7
CDR3aa: CASSQDWRNEQYF
CDR3nt: TGTGCCAGCAGCCAAGACTGGAGAAACGAGCAGTACTTC

abundance: -
d_gene: -
v_gene: TRBV11-2
j_gene: TRBJ2-5
CDR3aa: CASSLETDLGTQYF
CDR3nt: TGTGCCAGCAGCTTAGAGACAGACCTGGGGACCCAGTACTTC

abundance: few
d_gene: -
v_gene: TRBV29-1
j_gene: TRBJ2-1
CDR3aa: CSVVGQPIKEVNEQFF
CDR3nt: TGCAGCGTTGTTGGGCAGCCTATAAAGGAGGTCAATGAGCAGTTCTTC

abundance: once
d_gene: -
v_gene: TRBV11-2
j_gene: TRBJ2-3
CDR3aa: CASSLWPLGTDTQYF
CDR3nt: TGTGCCAGCAGCTTATGGCCTCTGGGCACAGATACGCAGTATTTT

abundance: few
d_gene: -
v_gene: TRBV6-5
j_gene: TRBJ1-4
CDR3aa: CASKSGEGNNEKLFF
CDR3nt: TGTGCCAGCAAGAGTGGCGAGGGAAACAATGAAAAACTGTTTTTT

abundance: few
d_gene: TRBD1
v_gene: TRBV27
j_gene: TRBJ1-1
CDR3aa: CASSRQGAIEAFF
CDR3nt: TGTGCCAGCAGTAGACAGGGGGCGATTGAAGCTTTCTTT

abundance: few
d_gene: -
v_gene: TRBV5-1
j_gene: TRBJ2-1
CDR3aa: CASSPTGIGQTEQFF
CDR3nt: TGCGCCAGCAGCCCCACAGGGATTGGTCAAACTGAGCAGTTCTTC

abundance: few
d_gene: TRBD2
v_gene: TRBV2
j_gene: TRBJ2-7
CDR3aa: CASSDGLAGGFSYEQYF
CDR3nt: TGTGCCAGCAGTGATGGACTAGCGGGAGGGTTCTCCTACGAGCAGTACTTC